This TCR beta chain was captured in a study of cytomegalovirus exposure and HLA in healthy donors. Primers included in the PCR were 60 Vbeta and 13 Jbeta primers. This table comes from immunoSEQ multiplex PCR, and its TCRdb copy is limited to in-frame clones, with some not included. The sample has about 150,000 clones, roughly four fifths seen once. The CDR3 is 16 residues long. The V and J ends lost 2 bases and 7 bases, in that order; junction bases with no gene match: 14. Germline loops: CDR1 MNHGY, CDR2 SAAAGT. Only one count was recorded for this clone. Its antigen is unidentified. Study conclusions and caveats: Per a later analysis, 15,000 to 20,000 TCR beta sequences showed association with HLA alleles at 0.05 false discovery rate. CMV antigen specificity was confirmed in vitro for a few CMV-associated chains. An assumption of roughly uniform sequencing depth across donors underlay the presence/absence analyses. An observed cluster of highly shared sequence variants was recorded as a likely sequencing artifact.

This chain connects TRBV6-8 to TRBJ2-7, with 7 bases identical to TRBD1. The TCR sequence derives from a man between 18 and 35 years old in good health and CMV-seronegative. The sequenced material came from PBMCs. The CDR3: CASSYPRGQRLWEQYF. Here the CDR3 DNA reads TGTGCCAGCAGTTACCCTAGGGGGCAGCGCCTGTGGGAGCAGTACTTC.